This paragraph covers one TCR beta chain sequence. 13 Jbeta primers and 60 Vbeta primers were used for the PCR. TCRdb keeps only in-frame clones here, not all; method: immunoSEQ multiplex PCR. The sample includes about 130,000 clones, 73% seen only once; the top ten take around 4.8%. Germline V gene data show CDR1 as SNHLY and CDR2 as FYNNEI. The V gene end was trimmed by 10 bases and the J gene end by 6 bases; junction bases not matched to a gene: 15. The CDR3 totals 15 residues. These data originate in a study of cytomegalovirus exposure and HLA in healthy donors. The gene calls are TRBV2 and TRBJ2-1; 7 bases fit TRBD2. The sequencing sample was made of PBMCs. This receptor was taken from a man aged 60 to 69 in good health and CMV-seropositive. CDR3 sequence: CATPPTSAIRNEQFF. The CDR3 DNA reads TGTGCCACCCCCCCCACTAGCGCAATCCGCAATGAGCAGTTCTTC. The full variable domain, its missing parts supplied by reference TRBV2 and TRBJ2-1, is EPEVTQTPSHQVTQMGQEVILRCVPISNHLYFYWYRQILGQKVEFLVSFYNNEISEKSEIFDDQFSVERPDGSNFTLKIRSTKLEDSAMYFCATPPTSAIRNEQFFGPGTRLTVL.